This TCR beta chain appears in the sequencing data of a study of identical twins. TCRdb re-called the 5' RACE reads with MiXCR, one entry per CDR3 protein. Counted here are fewer than 250,000 distinct CDR3 sequences, roughly 7.5% occurring once; the ten biggest clones make up around 5%. CDR1 is SGHAT and CDR2 is FQNNGV in the germline V gene. The CDR3 has 20 amino acids. V lost 2 bases, J lost 2 bases, and 17 bases stayed unmatched. This clonotype was counted between two and nine times. The sample was also linked to a second study, of yellow fever vaccine responses in identical twins. From that study: It has been reported that, in twins, the vaccine T cell response seemed partly convergent and partly personalized.

The sequence came from a woman aged 18-29 years in good health. This chain links TRBV11-2 with TRBJ2-1, with 8 bases identical to TRBD2. The sequenced sample was CD8+ T cells sorted from blood. The chain's CDR3 is CASSLIGVNRAGGAYNEQFF. The CDR3, as DNA: TGTGCCAGCAGCTTAATCGGAGTTAATCGCGCGGGGGGTGCCTACAATGAGCAGTTCTTC.